This T cell receptor (beta chain) was sequenced during a study of patients and donors after allogeneic stem cell transplantation. One entry per CDR3 protein, called by TCRdb with MiXCR from the RT-PCR reads. Here the sample spans more than 850,000 distinct CDR3 sequences, roughly 18% being singletons. This CDR3 contains 15 residues. Per the germline V gene, CDR1 is SGHRS and CDR2 is YFSETQ. V lost 3 bases and J lost 4; bases outside the gene matches: 3. Turning to this clonotype: The conserved final phenylalanine or tryptophan is absent from the CDR3, which likely points to a read error.

V gene TRBV5-1 combines with J gene TRBJ2-7; TRBD2 matches 14 bases. The TCR comes from a human donor who was either an allogeneic HSCT recipient or a stem cell or donor lymphocyte infusion donor (not recorded which). It is not recorded whose cells these are; they may come from a transplant donor. The sequencing input was blood, either unsorted or a sorted T cell fraction (not recorded which). CDR3 nucleotides: TGCGCCAGCAGCTCCGGACTAGCGGGAGGATACGAGCAGTACTCC. It translates to CASSSGLAGGYEQYS.